The 9 T cell receptor beta chains listed next were all sequenced from one sample in a study of low-dose radiotherapy and immunotherapy resistance in tumors. TRAV- and TRBV-specific primers, spanning alpha and beta chains, primed first-strand cDNA. TCRs underwent roughly 19 PCR cycles of amplification with a constant-region primer and V-primer adapter. TCRdb reprocessed the reads with MiXCR, giving one entry per CDR3 protein. The sample includes around 10,000 distinct CDR3 sequences, approximately 69% seen only once; the top ten take roughly 7.1%. All receptors derive from a human donor with advanced metastatic prostate, ovarian, gallbladder or colorectal cancer (not recorded which). This table probably holds off-target reads from a library built for another chain.

In its sample, this clonotype was seen a few times. The chain recombines TRBV5-6 with TRBJ2-3, with 9 bases fitting TRBD1. Germline lookup yields CDR1 SGHDT and CDR2 YYEEEE. V gave up 4 bases and J gave up 9 bases; unmatched junction bases: 6. The CDR3 extends over 13 amino acids. The CDR3 sequence is CASSLGTGWTQYF. The DNA for the CDR3 is TGTGCCAGCAGCCTCGGGACAGGGTGGACGCAGTATTTT.

The rearrangement uses TRBV6-5 and TRBJ2-3, with 8 bases fitting TRBD2. V dropped 2 bases and J dropped 5; count of bases not matched to a gene: 6. Germline values: CDR1 MNHEY, CDR2 SVGAGI. CDR3 size: 15 residues. The chain's CDR3 is CASSYPAGDVDTQYF. In DNA, the CDR3 is TGTGCCAGCAGTTACCCAGCGGGAGACGTAGATACGCAGTATTTT.

This rearrangement joins TRBV3-1 to TRBJ1-1; D is uncertain. This CDR3 has 13 amino acids. CDR1 and CDR2 from the germline V gene are LGHDT and YNNKEL (reference sequence). The V and J ends lost 4 bases and 1 base respectively, with 7 bases between them. CDR3 amino acids: CASSPVANTEAFF. For the CDR3, the DNA is TGTGCCAGCAGCCCTGTAGCGAACACTGAAGCTTTCTTT. Full variable domain (rest looked up from reference TRBV3-1 and TRBJ1-1): DTAVSQTPKYLVTQMGNDKSIKCEQNLGHDTMYWYKQDSKKFLKIMFSYNNKELIINETVPNRFSPKSPDKAHLNLHINSLELGDSAVYFCASSPVANTEAFFGQGTRLTVV.

This clonotype has a handful of counts. This chain uses TRBV5-4 with TRBJ2-6; D ambiguous. Trimming took 4 bases from V and 10 from J, leaving 9 bases between them. This CDR3 is built from 12 residues. CDR1 SGHNT and CDR2 YYREEE come from the germline V gene (reference sequence). DNA of the CDR3: TGTGCCAGCAGCAGCGTTGGGAACGTCCTGACTTTC. Encoded protein: CASSSVGNVLTF.

This rearrangement joins TRBV2 to TRBJ2-7, with 9 bases lining up with TRBD2. V shed 4 bases, J shed 6 bases, and the junction held 7 bases outside the gene matches. The CDR3 length is 14 residues. The germline CDR1 and CDR2 sequences are SNHLY and FYNNEI. The CDR3 here is CASSGGAGGGEQYF. In DNA, the CDR3 is TGTGCCAGCAGTGGGGGAGCGGGAGGTGGCGAGCAGTACTTC.

The chain combines TRBV21-1 with TRBJ2-3; the D call of TRBD2 is as the table states it, not checked on the DNA. TRBV21-1 is shown as a pseudogene. The CDR3 is 16 residues long. This chain's CDR3 is CASSKPSGRDTDTQYF. In nucleotides, the CDR3 is TGTGCCAGCAGCAAACCTAGCGGGAGGGACACAGATACGCAGTATTTT.

The chain couples TRBV4-2 to TRBJ1-5; D uncertain. Trimming pared 0 bases from V and 7 bases from J, leaving 16 bases between. The V gene's germline CDR1 is LGHNA and CDR2 YNFKEQ. The CDR3 totals 16 residues. This chain's CDR3 is CASSQDGAGPKQPQHF. The CDR3 DNA reads TGTGCCAGCAGCCAAGACGGCGCGGGCCCCAAGCAGCCCCAGCATTTT.

The chain employs TRBV28 and TRBJ2-5; D not resolved. The CDR3 is 12 amino acids. Deletions cut 1 base from V and 5 bases from J, with 5 bases between. Germline V gene data show CDR1 as MDHEN and CDR2 as SYDVKM. CDR3 residues: CASSLFGETQYF. The CDR3 region has the DNA TGTGCCAGCAGTTTATTCGGCGAGACCCAGTACTTC.

The chain combines TRBV5-6 with TRBJ2-5; D gene uncertain. The CDR3 consists of 13 residues. CDR1 is SGHDT, CDR2 YYEEEE, per germline. V was shortened by 0 bases and J by 5 bases, with 8 bases between the two germline ends. The CDR3 sequence: CASSLEGRETQYF. CDR3 DNA sequence: TGTGCCAGCAGCTTGGAGGGTCGCGAGACCCAGTACTTC.